The clone carrying this TCR beta chain was seen a handful of times. Antigen: not known. These data come from a study of T-cell memory formation after mild COVID-19. Background on the study: Clustering of TCRs was largely donor specific.

MiXCR, run by TCRdb on the 5' RACE reads, gives a single entry per CDR3 protein. This table has roughly 280,000 distinct CDR3 sequences, 7% to 10% appearing once. Study results and caveats: Of the contracting clones, CD4+ ones lay mainly in CM and EM, and CD8+ ones in EMRA. Cross-reactive memory seemingly joined, as some responding clones were found in pre-infection memory. Clones that contracted from day 15 to 85 had balanced CD4/CD8; later expanders were CD4+ biased.

With 4 bases clipped from V and 5 bases from J, the junction kept 9 bases outside the gene matches. CDR3 length: 15 residues. The germline V gene has CDR1 MNHEY and CDR2 SMNVEV (reference sequence). V gene TRBV27 combines with J gene TRBJ1-1; 8 bases align to TRBD1. This TCR derives from a man between 18 and 29 years old who had mild COVID-19 (a few samples of this study predate the infection). Cell type and time point are not known. The sequenced material came from PBMCs or a T cell subset sorted from them (not recorded which). CDR3 sequence reads: CASSSLRQGRTEAFF. The CDR3 bases are TGTGCCAGCAGTTCCCTCCGACAGGGGCGGACTGAAGCTTTCTTT.